The table lists the clone carrying this TCR beta chain with a count of one. These data are taken from a study of T cell changes during pregnancy in multiple sclerosis. Clones were sequenced by immunoSEQ multiplex PCR, and TCRdb holds only the in-frame ones, with some missing. The table lists some 140,000 clones, about 95% of them singletons. The CDR3 covers 12 residues. Deletions cut 4 bases from V and 8 bases from J, with 12 bases between. Germline-derived CDR1 and CDR2 are SGHRS and YFSETQ. This material consisted of peripheral blood, taken after pregnancy. The clonotype comes from a female donor with multiple sclerosis, enrolled in a pregnancy study. The gene calls are TRBV5-1 and TRBJ1-2; TRBD1 might be the D (6 bases). The CDR3 spells CASSGGVWGYTF. The CDR3 DNA is TGCGCCAGCAGCGGGGGCGTTTGGGGCTACACCTTC.